This T cell receptor (beta chain) is from a study of monozygotic twins with inflammatory bowel disease. UMIs that had a 6-nucleotide sample barcode were put in using template switching. TCRdb reprocessed the 5' RACE reads and stores each CDR3 protein as one record, lacking DNA. The record lists more than 120,000 distinct CDR3 sequences, of which the ten most abundant hold roughly 2.5%. Germline CDR1 reads MNHNS; CDR2 reads SASEGT. CDR3 length equals 14 residues. This rearrangement joins TRBV6-1 to TRBJ2-7; TCRdb selects TRBD2, and the lack of DNA leaves this call unchecked. The source is a human donor with ulcerative colitis or Crohn's disease, or a healthy co-twin of an affected twin (not recorded which). Sequencing was performed on blood. CDR3 loop: CASSERGRAAEQYF.